A single sample is the source of the 10 T cell receptor beta chains below, sequenced in a study of T cells in Graves' hyperthyroidism and ophthalmopathy. Amplification yielded TCR beta CDR3 regions, with RNA transcripts as the source. First-round RT-PCR with HTBI primers amplified the TCR CDR3 region. TCRdb re-called the multiplex PCR reads through MiXCR, storing one row per CDR3 protein. The sample yields over 650,000 distinct CDR3 sequences, about 45% seen once. The sample comprised peripheral blood or thyroid tissue (not recorded which). All receptors come from an adult man with Graves' disease, either hyperthyroidism or ophthalmopathy (not recorded which).

Regarding this clonotype: This may arise from a read error, as a much more abundant clone is one base away. The rearrangement joins TRBV6-1 to TRBJ1-5; D gene uncertain. CDR1 MNHNS and CDR2 SASEGT come from the germline V gene. This CDR3 is built from 15 residues. With 6 bases removed from V and 0 bases from J, the gap between germline ends came to 12 bases. CDR3 sequence reads: CASSQGWSSNQPQHF. CDR3 in DNA: TGTGCCAGCAGCCAAGGGTGGAGTAGCAATCAGCCCCAGCATTTT.

This chain links TRBV7-6 with TRBJ2-5; 7 bases fit TRBD1. CDR3 length: 15 amino acids. Trimming at V came to 2 bases and at J to 2 bases, leaving 5 bases not matched to a gene. Germline lookup yields CDR1 SGHVS and CDR2 FNYEAQ. Here the CDR3 DNA reads TGTGCCAGCAGCTTAAACAGGGGAATACAAGAGACCCAGTACTTC. Translated: CASSLNRGIQETQYF.

This chain links TRBV4-1 with TRBJ1-2, with D hard to call. V shed 0 bases and J shed 6 bases, with 8 bases lying between them. Germline V gene sequence: CDR1 MGHRA, CDR2 YSYEKL. The CDR3 totals 13 residues. CDR3 in amino acids: CASSQEEGNGYTF. The CDR3 DNA reads TGCGCCAGCAGCCAAGAGGAAGGGAATGGCTACACCTTC.

This clonotype was observed a handful of times. The DNA for the CDR3 is TGTGCCAGCAGACCACATAGCGGGACCTGGCGTATCGGGGAGCTGTTTTTT. Protein product: CASRPHSGTWRIGELFF. The chain recombines TRBV6-1 with TRBJ2-2, with 8 bases identical to TRBD2. The length of the CDR3 is 17 residues. In germline, CDR1 is MNHNS, CDR2 SASEGT. V lost 6 bases, J lost 7 bases, and 16 bases stayed unmatched.

This chain joins TRBV20-1 and TRBJ1-2; D is unclear. CDR3 length equals 13 residues. V was shortened by 3 bases and J by 0 bases, with 8 bases between the two germline ends. The germline gives CDR1 DFQATT, CDR2 SNEGSKA (reference sequence). The CDR3 bases are TGCAGTGCTAGGGCCCCCCCTAACTATGGCTACACCTTC. Amino acid sequence: CSARAPPNYGYTF.

The genes are TRBV20-1 and TRBJ1-2; D is possibly TRBD1 (5 bases). The germline gives CDR1 DFQATT, CDR2 SNEGSKA (reference sequence). The CDR3 totals 12 residues. CDR3 sequence reads: CNADSLNYGYTF. The CDR3 DNA reads TGCAATGCAGACAGCCTTAACTATGGCTACACCTTC.

This clonotype was counted many times. The CDR3 loop is CSVGGAISNTEAFF. In nucleotides, the CDR3 is TGCAGCGTTGGGGGGGCCATTTCGAACACTGAAGCTTTCTTT. The chain couples TRBV29-1 to TRBJ1-1; possibly TRBD1 for D (6 bases). CDR3 length: 14 amino acids. In germline, CDR1 is SQVTM, CDR2 ANQGSEA. The V end lost 4 bases, the J end lost 1 base, and 13 bases lay between the germline ends.

This clonotype has a single count. V is TRBV24-1 and J is TRBJ2-1, with D perhaps matching TRBD1 or TRBD2 (5 bases each). In germline, CDR1 is KGHDR, CDR2 SFDVKD. Trimming removed 5 bases at V and 10 bases at J, with 14 bases between. This CDR3 is 13 amino acids long. The DNA for the CDR3 is TGTGCCACCAGTGCCCCGGACGAGGGGGAGCAGTTCTTC. Translating gives CATSAPDEGEQFF.

The chain carries TRBV20-1 and TRBJ2-5; maybe TRBD1 (5 bases). CDR3 length: 13 residues. V gave up 3 bases and J gave up 4 bases, with 12 bases separating them. CDR1 is DFQATT, CDR2 SNEGSKA, per germline (reference sequence). The CDR3, as DNA: TGCAGTGCTAGGAGGCAGGGCGCAGAGACCCAGTACTTC. Its translation: CSARRQGAETQYF.

This clonotype has just a few counts. The V gene is TRBV6-1, the J gene TRBJ2-2; TRBD1 aligns across 7 bases. The CDR3 is 13 amino acids. Trimming took 6 bases from V and 6 from J; bases not matched to a gene: 4. CDR1 MNHNS and CDR2 SASEGT come from the germline V gene. The CDR3 loop reads CASSAGQAGELFF. CDR3 nucleotide sequence: TGTGCCAGCAGCGCTGGACAGGCCGGGGAGCTGTTTTTT.